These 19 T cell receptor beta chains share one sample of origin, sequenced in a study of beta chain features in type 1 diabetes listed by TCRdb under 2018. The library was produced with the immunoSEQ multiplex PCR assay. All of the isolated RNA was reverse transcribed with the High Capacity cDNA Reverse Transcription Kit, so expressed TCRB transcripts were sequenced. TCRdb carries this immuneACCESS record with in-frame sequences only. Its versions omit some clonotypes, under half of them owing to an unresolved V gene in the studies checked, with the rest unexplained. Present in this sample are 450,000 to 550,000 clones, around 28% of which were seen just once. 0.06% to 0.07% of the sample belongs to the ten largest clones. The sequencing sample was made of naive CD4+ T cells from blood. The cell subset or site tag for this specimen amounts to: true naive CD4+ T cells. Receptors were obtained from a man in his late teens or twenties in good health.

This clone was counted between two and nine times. CDR3 amino acids: CASSPWVERSNNEQFF. CDR3 in DNA: TGTGCCAGCAGCCCCTGGGTGGAGCGGAGTAACAATGAGCAGTTCTTC. The J gene is TRBJ2-1, the V gene TRBV11-2, with a weak D call TRBD2 (5 bases). Trimming cost V 5 bases and J 5 bases, with 19 bases left between them. CDR1 and CDR2 (germline): SGHAT, FQNNGV. There are 16 residues in the CDR3.

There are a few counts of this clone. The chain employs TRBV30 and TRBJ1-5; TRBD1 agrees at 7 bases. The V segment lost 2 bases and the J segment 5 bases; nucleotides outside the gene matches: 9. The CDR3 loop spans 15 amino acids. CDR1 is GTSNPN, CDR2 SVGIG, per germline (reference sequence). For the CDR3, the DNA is TGTGCCTGGAGTCCCGCCGGGACAGTAGATCAGCCCCAGCATTTT. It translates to CAWSPAGTVDQPQHF.

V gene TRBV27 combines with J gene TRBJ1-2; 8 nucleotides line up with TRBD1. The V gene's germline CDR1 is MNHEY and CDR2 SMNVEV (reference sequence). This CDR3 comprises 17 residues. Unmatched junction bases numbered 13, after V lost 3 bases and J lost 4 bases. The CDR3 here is CASSFVGGGQGAYGYTF. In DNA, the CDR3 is TGTGCCAGCAGTTTTGTGGGAGGAGGACAGGGCGCCTATGGCTACACCTTC.

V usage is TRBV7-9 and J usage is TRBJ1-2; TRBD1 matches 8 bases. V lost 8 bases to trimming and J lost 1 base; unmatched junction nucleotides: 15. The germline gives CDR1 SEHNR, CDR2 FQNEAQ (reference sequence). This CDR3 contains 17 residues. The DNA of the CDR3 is TGTGCCAGCGACTCCCCTCTGCGGACAGGGATTAACTATGGCTACACCTTC. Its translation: CASDSPLRTGINYGYTF.

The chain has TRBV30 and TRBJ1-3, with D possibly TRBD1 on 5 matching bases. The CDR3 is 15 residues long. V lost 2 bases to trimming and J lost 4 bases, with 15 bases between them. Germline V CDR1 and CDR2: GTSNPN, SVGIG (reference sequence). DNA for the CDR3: TGTGCCTGGAGTACCGAGACAGAATTCGGAAACACCATATATTTT. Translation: CAWSTETEFGNTIYF.

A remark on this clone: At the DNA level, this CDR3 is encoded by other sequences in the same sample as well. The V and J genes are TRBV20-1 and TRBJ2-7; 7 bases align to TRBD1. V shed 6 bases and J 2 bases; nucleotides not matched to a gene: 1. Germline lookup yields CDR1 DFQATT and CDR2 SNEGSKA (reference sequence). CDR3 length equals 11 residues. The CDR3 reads CSAQGAYEQYF. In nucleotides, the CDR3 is TGCAGTGCCCAGGGGGCCTACGAGCAGTACTTC.

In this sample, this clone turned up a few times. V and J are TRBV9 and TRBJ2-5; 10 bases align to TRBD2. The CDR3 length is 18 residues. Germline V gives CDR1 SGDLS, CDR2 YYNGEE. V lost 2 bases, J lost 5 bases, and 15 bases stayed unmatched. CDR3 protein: CASSVGRMRLAGEETQYF. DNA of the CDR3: TGTGCCAGCAGCGTGGGCCGGATGAGACTAGCGGGTGAGGAGACCCAGTACTTC.

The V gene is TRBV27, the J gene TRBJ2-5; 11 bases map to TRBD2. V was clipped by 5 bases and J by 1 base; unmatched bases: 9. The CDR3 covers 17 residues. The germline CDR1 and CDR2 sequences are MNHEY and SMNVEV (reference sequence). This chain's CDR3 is CASSLFSGLAVQETQYF. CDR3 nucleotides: TGTGCCAGCAGTCTCTTTTCGGGACTAGCGGTCCAAGAGACCCAGTACTTC.

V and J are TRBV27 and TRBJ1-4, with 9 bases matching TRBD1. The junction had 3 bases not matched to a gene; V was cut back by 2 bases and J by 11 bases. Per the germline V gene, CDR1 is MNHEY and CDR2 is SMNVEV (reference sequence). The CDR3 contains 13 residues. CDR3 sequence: CASSLRDRDKLFF. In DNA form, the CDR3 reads TGTGCCAGCAGTTTAAGGGACAGGGACAAACTGTTTTTT.

CDR3 protein: CASSRLRGATQETQYF. The DNA for the CDR3 is TGTGCCAGCAGCCGCCTTAGAGGGGCTACTCAAGAGACCCAGTACTTC. V and J are TRBV11-2 and TRBJ2-5, with D perhaps being TRBD1 or TRBD2 (5 bases each). Trimming cost V 5 bases and J 2 bases, with 18 bases left between them. Germline V gene data show CDR1 as SGHAT and CDR2 as FQNNGV. This CDR3 is built from 16 residues.

In DNA form, the CDR3 reads TGTGCCTGGAGTGGGGCGGGAGATGAGCAGTTCTTC. It is translated as CAWSGAGDEQFF. The V call is TRBV30, the J call TRBJ2-1, with 7 positions matching TRBD2. The CDR3 spans 12 residues. Germline V gene sequence: CDR1 GTSNPN, CDR2 SVGIG (reference sequence). V lost 1 base to trimming and J lost 8 bases; unmatched junction nucleotides: 2.

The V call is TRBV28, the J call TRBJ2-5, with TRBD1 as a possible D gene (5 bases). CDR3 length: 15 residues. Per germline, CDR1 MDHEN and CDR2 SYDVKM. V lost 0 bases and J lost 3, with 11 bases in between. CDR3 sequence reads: CASSLWGLLEETQYF. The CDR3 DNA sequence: TGTGCCAGCAGTTTATGGGGGCTCCTCGAAGAGACCCAGTACTTC.

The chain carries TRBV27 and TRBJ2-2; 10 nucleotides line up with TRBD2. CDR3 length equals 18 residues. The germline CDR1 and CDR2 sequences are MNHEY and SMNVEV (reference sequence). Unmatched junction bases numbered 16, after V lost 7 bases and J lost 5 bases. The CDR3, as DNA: TGTGCCAGCACCCGAAACGGGGCTAGCGGGAGTCGTACCGGGGAGCTGTTTTTT. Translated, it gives CASTRNGASGSRTGELFF.

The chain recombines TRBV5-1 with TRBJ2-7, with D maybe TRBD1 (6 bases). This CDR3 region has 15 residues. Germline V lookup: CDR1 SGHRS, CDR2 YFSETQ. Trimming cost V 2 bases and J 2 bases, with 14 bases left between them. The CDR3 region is CASSFDQGITYEQYF. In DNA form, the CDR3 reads TGCGCCAGCAGCTTCGACCAGGGGATCACCTACGAGCAGTACTTC. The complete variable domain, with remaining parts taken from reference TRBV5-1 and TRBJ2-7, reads KAGVTQTPRYLIKTRGQQVTLSCSPISGHRSVSWYQQTPGQGLQFLFEYFSETQRNKGNFPGRFSGRQFSNSRSEMNVSTLELGDSALYLCASSFDQGITYEQYFGPGTRLTVT.

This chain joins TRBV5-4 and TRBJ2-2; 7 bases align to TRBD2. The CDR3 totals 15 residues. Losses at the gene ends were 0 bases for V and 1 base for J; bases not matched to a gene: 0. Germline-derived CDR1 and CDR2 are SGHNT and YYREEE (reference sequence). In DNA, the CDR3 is TGTGCCAGCAGCTTGGCTAGCGGGAACACCGGGGAGCTGTTTTTT. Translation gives CASSLASGNTGELFF.

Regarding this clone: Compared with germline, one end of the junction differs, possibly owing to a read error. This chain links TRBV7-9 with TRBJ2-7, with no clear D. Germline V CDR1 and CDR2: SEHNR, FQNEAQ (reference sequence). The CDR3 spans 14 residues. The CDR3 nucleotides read TGTGCCAGCACCTTAGTTGCAACCACCTACGAGCAGTACTTC. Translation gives CASTLVATTYEQYF.

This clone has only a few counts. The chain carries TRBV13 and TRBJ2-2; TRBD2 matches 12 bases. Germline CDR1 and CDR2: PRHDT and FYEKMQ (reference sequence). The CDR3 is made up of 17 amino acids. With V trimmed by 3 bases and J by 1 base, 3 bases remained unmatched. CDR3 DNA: TGTGCCAGCAGCTTTTGGGGACTAGCGGGGAACACCGGGGAGCTGTTTTTT. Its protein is CASSFWGLAGNTGELFF.

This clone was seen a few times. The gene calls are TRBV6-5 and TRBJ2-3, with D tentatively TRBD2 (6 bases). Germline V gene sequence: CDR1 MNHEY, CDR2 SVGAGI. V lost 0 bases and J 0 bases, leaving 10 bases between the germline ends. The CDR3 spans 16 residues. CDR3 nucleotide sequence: TGTGCCAGCAGTTACTCTCTAGCGTCTAGCACAGATACGCAGTATTTT. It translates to CASSYSLASSTDTQYF.

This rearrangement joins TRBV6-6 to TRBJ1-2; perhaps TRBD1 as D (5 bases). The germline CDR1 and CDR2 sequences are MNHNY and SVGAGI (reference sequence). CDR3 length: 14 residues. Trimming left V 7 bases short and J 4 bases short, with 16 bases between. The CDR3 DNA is TGTGCCAGCAACCAACCCGGACAAAGCTATGGCTACACCTTC. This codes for CASNQPGQSYGYTF.